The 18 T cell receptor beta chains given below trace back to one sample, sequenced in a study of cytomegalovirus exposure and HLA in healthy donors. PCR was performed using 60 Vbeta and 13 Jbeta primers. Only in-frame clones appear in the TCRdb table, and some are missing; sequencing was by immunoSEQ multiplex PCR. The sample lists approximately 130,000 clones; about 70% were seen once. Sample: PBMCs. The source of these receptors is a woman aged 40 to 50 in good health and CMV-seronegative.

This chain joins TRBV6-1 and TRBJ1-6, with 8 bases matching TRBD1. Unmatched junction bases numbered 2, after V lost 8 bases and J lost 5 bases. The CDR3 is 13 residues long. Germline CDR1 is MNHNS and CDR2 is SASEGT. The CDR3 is CASGTGDNSPLHF. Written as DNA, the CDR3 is TGTGCCAGCGGGACAGGAGATAATTCACCCCTCCACTTT.

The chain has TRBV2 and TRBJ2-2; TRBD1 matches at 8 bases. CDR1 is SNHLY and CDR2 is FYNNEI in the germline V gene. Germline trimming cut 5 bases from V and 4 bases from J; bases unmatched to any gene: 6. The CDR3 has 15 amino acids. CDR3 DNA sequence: TGTGCCAGCAGTCGCGGACAGGGACCCACCGGGGAGCTGTTTTTT. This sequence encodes CASSRGQGPTGELFF.

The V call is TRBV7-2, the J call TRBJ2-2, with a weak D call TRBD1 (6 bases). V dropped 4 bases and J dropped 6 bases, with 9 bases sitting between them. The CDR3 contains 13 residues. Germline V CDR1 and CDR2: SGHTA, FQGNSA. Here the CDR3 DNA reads TGTGCCAGCAGCTCAGAGGGGGCCGGGGAGCTGTTTTTT. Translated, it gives CASSSEGAGELFF.

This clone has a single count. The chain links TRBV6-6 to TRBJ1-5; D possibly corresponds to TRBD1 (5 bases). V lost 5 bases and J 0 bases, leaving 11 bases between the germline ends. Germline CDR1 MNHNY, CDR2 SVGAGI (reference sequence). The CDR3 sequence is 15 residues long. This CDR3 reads CASSRSRDSNQPQHF. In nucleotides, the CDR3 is TGTGCCAGCAGTCGTTCCAGGGATAGCAATCAGCCCCAGCATTTT.

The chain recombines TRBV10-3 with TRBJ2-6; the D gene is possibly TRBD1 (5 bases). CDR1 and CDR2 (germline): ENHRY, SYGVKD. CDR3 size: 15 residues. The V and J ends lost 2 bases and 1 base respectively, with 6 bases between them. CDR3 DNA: TGTGCCATCAGTGAGGCAGGGTCTGGGGCCAACGTCCTGACTTTC. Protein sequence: CAISEAGSGANVLTF.

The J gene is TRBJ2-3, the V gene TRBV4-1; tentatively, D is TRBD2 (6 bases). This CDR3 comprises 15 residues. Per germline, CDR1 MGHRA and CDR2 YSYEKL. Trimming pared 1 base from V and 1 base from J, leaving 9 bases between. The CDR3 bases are TGCGCCAGCAGCCAAGCTGGCGGGGGCACAGATACGCAGTATTTT. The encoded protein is CASSQAGGGTDTQYF.

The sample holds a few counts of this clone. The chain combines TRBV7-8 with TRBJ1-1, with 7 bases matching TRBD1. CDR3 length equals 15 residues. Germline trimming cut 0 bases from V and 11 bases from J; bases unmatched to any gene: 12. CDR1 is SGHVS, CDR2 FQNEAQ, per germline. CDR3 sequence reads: CASSLAEATGNWAFF. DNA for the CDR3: TGTGCCAGCAGCTTAGCGGAAGCGACAGGGAATTGGGCTTTCTTT.

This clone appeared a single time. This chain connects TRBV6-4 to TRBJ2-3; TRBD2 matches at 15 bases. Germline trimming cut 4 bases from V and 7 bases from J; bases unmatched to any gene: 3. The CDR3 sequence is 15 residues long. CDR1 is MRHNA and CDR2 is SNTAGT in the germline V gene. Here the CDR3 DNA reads TGTGCCAGCAGTGTGGGACTAGCGGGGGGAAATACGCAGTATTTT. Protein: CASSVGLAGGNTQYF.

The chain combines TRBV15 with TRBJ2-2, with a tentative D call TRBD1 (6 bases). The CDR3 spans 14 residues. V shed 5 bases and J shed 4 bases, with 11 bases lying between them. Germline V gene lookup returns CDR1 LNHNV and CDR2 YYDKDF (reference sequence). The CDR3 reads CATSRNRATGELFF. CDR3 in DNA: TGTGCCACCAGCCGAAACAGGGCCACCGGGGAGCTGTTTTTT.

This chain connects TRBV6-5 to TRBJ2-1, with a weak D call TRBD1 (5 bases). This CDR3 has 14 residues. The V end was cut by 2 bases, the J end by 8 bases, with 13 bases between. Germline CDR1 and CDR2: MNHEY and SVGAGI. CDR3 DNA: TGTGCCAGCAGTTACGGGCAGGGCCGGGATGAGCAGTTCTTC. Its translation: CASSYGQGRDEQFF.

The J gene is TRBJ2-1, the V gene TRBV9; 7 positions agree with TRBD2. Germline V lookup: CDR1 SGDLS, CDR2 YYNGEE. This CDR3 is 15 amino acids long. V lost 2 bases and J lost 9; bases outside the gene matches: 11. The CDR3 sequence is CASSVRGGRAGEQFF. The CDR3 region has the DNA TGTGCCAGCAGCGTCCGCGGGGGTCGTGCGGGTGAGCAGTTCTTC.

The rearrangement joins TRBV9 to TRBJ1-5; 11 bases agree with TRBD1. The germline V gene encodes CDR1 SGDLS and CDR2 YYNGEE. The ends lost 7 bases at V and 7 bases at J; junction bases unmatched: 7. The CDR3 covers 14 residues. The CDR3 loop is CASGIGTGGQPQHF. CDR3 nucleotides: TGTGCCAGCGGGATTGGGACAGGGGGGCAGCCCCAGCATTTT. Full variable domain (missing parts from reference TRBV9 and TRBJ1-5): DSGVTQTPKHLITATGQRVTLRCSPRSGDLSVYWYQQSLDQGLQFLIQYYNGEERAKGNILERFSAQQFPDLHSELNLSSLELGDSALYFCASGIGTGGQPQHFGDGTRLSIL.

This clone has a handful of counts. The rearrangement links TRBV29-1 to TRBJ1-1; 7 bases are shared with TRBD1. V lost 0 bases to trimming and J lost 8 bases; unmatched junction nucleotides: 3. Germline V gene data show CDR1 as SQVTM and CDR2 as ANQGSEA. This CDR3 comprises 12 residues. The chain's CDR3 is CSVEEPGGEAFF. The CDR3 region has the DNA TGCAGCGTTGAAGAACCAGGGGGGGAAGCTTTCTTT.

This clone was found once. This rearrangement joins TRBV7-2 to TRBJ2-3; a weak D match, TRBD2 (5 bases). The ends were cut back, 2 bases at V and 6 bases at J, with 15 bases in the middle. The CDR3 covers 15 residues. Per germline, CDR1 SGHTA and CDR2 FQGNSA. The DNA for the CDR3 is TGTGCCAGCAGCTTAAGGAGCGGCTCAGAGGATACGCAGTATTTT. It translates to CASSLRSGSEDTQYF. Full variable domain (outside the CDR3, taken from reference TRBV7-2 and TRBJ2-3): GAGVSQSPSNKVTEKGKDVELRCDPISGHTALYWYRQSLGQGLEFLIYFQGNSAPDKSGLPSDRFSAERTGGSVSTLTIQRTQQEDSAVYLCASSLRSGSEDTQYFGPGTRLTVL.

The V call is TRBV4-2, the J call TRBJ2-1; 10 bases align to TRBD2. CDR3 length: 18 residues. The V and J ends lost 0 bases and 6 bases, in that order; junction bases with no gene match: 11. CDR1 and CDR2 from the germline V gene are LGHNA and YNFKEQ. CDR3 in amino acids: CASSQDRSSGGITNEQFF. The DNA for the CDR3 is TGTGCCAGCAGCCAAGATCGGAGTAGCGGGGGGATAACCAATGAGCAGTTCTTC.

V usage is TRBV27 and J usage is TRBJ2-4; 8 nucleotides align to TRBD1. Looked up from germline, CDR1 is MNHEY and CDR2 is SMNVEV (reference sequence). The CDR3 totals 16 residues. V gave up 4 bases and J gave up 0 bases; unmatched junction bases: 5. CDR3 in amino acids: CASSSTGVVAKNIQYF. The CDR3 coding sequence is TGTGCCAGCAGTTCGACAGGGGTAGTAGCCAAAAACATTCAGTACTTC.

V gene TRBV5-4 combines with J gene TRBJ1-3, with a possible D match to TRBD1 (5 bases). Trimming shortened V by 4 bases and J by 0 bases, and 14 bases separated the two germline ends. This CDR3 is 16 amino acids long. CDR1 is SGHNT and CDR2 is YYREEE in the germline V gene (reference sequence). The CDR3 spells CASSPRPGGSGNTIYF. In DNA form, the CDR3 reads TGTGCCAGCAGCCCCCGCCCGGGGGGCTCTGGAAACACCATATATTTT.

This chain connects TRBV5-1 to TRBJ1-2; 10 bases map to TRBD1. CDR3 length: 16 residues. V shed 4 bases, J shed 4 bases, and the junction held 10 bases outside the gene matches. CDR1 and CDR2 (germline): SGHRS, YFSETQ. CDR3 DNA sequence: TGCGCCAGCAGCACGGGACAGGGGCCATTCGGCTATGGCTACACCTTC. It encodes CASSTGQGPFGYGYTF.